This TCR beta chain was captured by sequencing in a study of blood T cell repertoires in COVID-19. Study details: There were acute and convalescent COVID-19 samples, and they came from the United States, Italy and Spain. The analysed material was cDNA or gDNA that came from T cells, B-cell-depleted T cells, or PBMCs.

Trimming took 1 base from V and 4 from J; bases not matched to a gene: 2. There are 15 residues in the CDR3. From germline, CDR1 is SGHTS and CDR2 YDEGEE. Original processing methods: Scientists estimated how many nucleated cells there were by amplifying reference gene primers. Measured with immunoSEQ multiplex PCR; TCRdb has only the in-frame clones, and not every one. D and trimming come from the DNA, and the V and J calls and clone size come from that table. The repertoire consists of 120,000 to 150,000 clones, with around 82% occurring once and the leading ten covering roughly 4.3%. There are a few counts of this clone.

Sequencing was done on a sample of peripheral blood. The chain is built from TRBV5-8 and TRBJ2-3; 11 nucleotides align to TRBD2. This clonotype was sampled from a man between 60 and 75 years old with acute or convalescent COVID-19. The CDR3 sequence: CASSLLLAGADTQYF. The CDR3 coding sequence is TGTGCCAGCAGCTTGTTACTAGCGGGAGCAGATACGCAGTATTTT.